The 20 T cell receptor beta chains reported below all come from one sample, sequenced in a study of CD4 T cells in relation to SARS-CoV-2 and coronaviruses (dated by TCRdb to 2020 to 2022). These TCRs are of unknown antigen specificity. The method was the immunoSEQ multiplex PCR assay. This immuneACCESS table, as held by TCRdb, lists in-frame sequences with V and J called but not all clones. Of the missing ones, under half trace to an unresolved V gene in checked studies; the others have no known cause. This sample has about 23,000 clones in its table, and around 78% of those were observed once. The biggest ten clones account for approximately 14% of the sample. CD4+ T cells from unexposed donors were collected before the COVID-19 pandemic (2011-2018). Following 10 days of culture, the EasySep CD4+ T cell isolation kit was used to isolate CD4+ T cells. The sample comprised CD4+ T cells from PBMCs, cultured in vitro. The receptors stem from a human donor in good health.

This chain joins TRBV28 and TRBJ1-5; D ambiguous. CDR3 length: 13 amino acids. Trimming pared 4 bases from V and 3 bases from J, leaving 7 bases between. CDR1 MDHEN and CDR2 SYDVKM come from the germline V gene. As DNA, the CDR3 is TGTGCCAGCAGTTCAGTTTACAATCAGCCCCAGCATTTT. Protein: CASSSVYNQPQHF.

V and J are TRBV6-5 and TRBJ1-5; no clear D. Germline CDR1 reads MNHEY; CDR2 reads SVGAGI. V lost 9 bases to trimming and J lost 3 bases, with 15 bases between them. The CDR3 has 14 residues. Written as DNA, the CDR3 is TGTGCCAGTAACTTTCAGGCCGACAATCAGCCCCAGCATTTT. This codes for CASNFQADNQPQHF.

The chain has TRBV5-1 and TRBJ1-3; the D is unclear. This CDR3 contains 16 residues. The germline V gene has CDR1 SGHRS and CDR2 YFSETQ. V gave up 4 bases and J gave up 0 bases, with 14 bases separating them. The DNA for the CDR3 is TGCGCCAGCAGCCCAACCCCAGTCGTCTCTGGAAACACCATATATTTT. Translating it yields CASSPTPVVSGNTIYF. The full variable domain, with the rest looked up from reference TRBV5-1 and TRBJ1-3, is KAGVTQTPRYLIKTRGQQVTLSCSPISGHRSVSWYQQTPGQGLQFLFEYFSETQRNKGNFPGRFSGRQFSNSRSEMNVSTLELGDSALYLCASSPTPVVSGNTIYFGEGSWLTVV.

This chain joins TRBV6-4 and TRBJ1-1; TRBD1 is a possible D gene (6 bases). This CDR3 contains 14 residues. From germline, CDR1 is MRHNA and CDR2 SNTAGT. Trimming removed 5 bases from V and 1 base from J, with 11 bases in between. CDR3 in DNA: TGTGCCAGCAGTACCGAGACAGGGAACACTGAAGCTTTCTTT. Residues: CASSTETGNTEAFF.

The gene calls are TRBV5-6 and TRBJ2-3; 8 bases map to TRBD1. This CDR3 spans 15 amino acids. Germline V lookup: CDR1 SGHDT, CDR2 YYEEEE. V was pared by 1 base and J by 1 base, with 2 bases of the junction left unmatched. The CDR3 spells CASSLLGQGTDTQYF. The CDR3 DNA is TGTGCCAGCAGCTTGTTGGGACAGGGCACAGATACGCAGTATTTT.

This clone showed up just a few times. The chain is built from TRBV6-1 and TRBJ2-5; TRBD1 matches at 12 bases. V shed 2 bases and J 4 bases; nucleotides not matched to a gene: 5. The CDR3 spans 16 residues. Germline V gene sequence: CDR1 MNHNS, CDR2 SASEGT. In nucleotides, the CDR3 is TGTGCCAGCAGTGAAATGAGGGACAGGGGGCTAGAGACCCAGTACTTC. Protein: CASSEMRDRGLETQYF.

The chain couples TRBV6-2 or TRBV6-3 to TRBJ1-5; 7 positions agree with TRBD1. Germline CDR1 is MNHEY and CDR2 is SVGEGT. CDR3 length equals 15 residues. Trimming removed 5 bases from V and 0 bases from J; junction bases left unmatched: 4. The CDR3 reads CASSAGQISNQPQHF. CDR3 nucleotide sequence: TGTGCCAGCAGTGCGGGACAGATTAGCAATCAGCCCCAGCATTTT.

The V call is TRBV24-1, the J call TRBJ1-2; 10 nucleotides align to TRBD1. The J segment lost 2 bases and the V segment lost 4 bases, leaving 6 bases of the junction unmatched. CDR1 KGHDR and CDR2 SFDVKD come from the germline V gene. The CDR3 runs 16 residues. CDR3 protein: CATSDPGQGGNYGYTF. The CDR3 bases are TGTGCCACCAGTGACCCCGGACAGGGGGGGAACTATGGCTACACCTTC.

V and J are TRBV5-1 and TRBJ2-1; 12 bases agree with TRBD2. The CDR3 runs to 14 residues. Losses at the gene ends were 4 bases for V and 10 bases for J; bases not matched to a gene: 6. Looked up from germline, CDR1 is SGHRS and CDR2 is YFSETQ. The CDR3 DNA reads TGCGCCAGCAGCGGGCTAGCGGGAGGGGAAGAGCAGTTCTTC. Its protein product is CASSGLAGGEEQFF. The full variable domain, rest sourced from reference TRBV5-1 and TRBJ2-1, is KAGVTQTPRYLIKTRGQQVTLSCSPISGHRSVSWYQQTPGQGLQFLFEYFSETQRNKGNFPGRFSGRQFSNSRSEMNVSTLELGDSALYLCASSGLAGGEEQFFGPGTRLTVL.

The chain has TRBV24-1 and TRBJ2-2; D gene ambiguous. Germline CDR1 is KGHDR and CDR2 is SFDVKD. This CDR3 region has 16 residues. Trimming pared 0 bases from V and 2 bases from J, leaving 9 bases between. This CDR3 reads CATSDLFSSNTGELFF. CDR3 in DNA: TGTGCCACCAGTGATTTGTTTTCGAGCAACACCGGGGAGCTGTTTTTT.

This clone appeared a few times. The genes are TRBV30 and TRBJ2-2, with D perhaps being TRBD1 or TRBD2 (6 bases each). The CDR3 extends over 15 amino acids. From germline, CDR1 is GTSNPN and CDR2 SVGIG (reference sequence). Trimming took off 0 bases at V and 5 bases at J, with 13 bases between the two ends. The CDR3 nucleotides read TGTGCCTGGAGTGTAGTAGGGGGGTCGACCGGGGAGCTGTTTTTT. It is translated as CAWSVVGGSTGELFF.

CDR3 coding DNA: TGCGCCAGCAGTCACGATGGCAGTTCGTTCGGCTACACCTTC. Translation: CASSHDGSSFGYTF. V is TRBV5-1 and J is TRBJ1-2; D call uncertain. V was clipped by 5 bases and J by 8 bases, with 19 bases between them. This CDR3 has 14 amino acids. Germline V CDR1 and CDR2: SGHRS, YFSETQ.

This clone has only a few counts. The chain combines TRBV5-6 with TRBJ2-1; D gene ambiguous. Per the germline V gene, CDR1 is SGHDT and CDR2 is YYEEEE. This CDR3 comprises 16 residues. The V and J ends lost 1 base and 0 bases respectively, with 11 bases between them. The CDR3, as DNA: TGTGCCAGCAGCTTGTACGGTAAAAGCTCCTACAATGAGCAGTTCTTC. It encodes CASSLYGKSSYNEQFF.

This chain joins TRBV11-2 and TRBJ1-5; D is uncertain. The CDR3 spans 15 residues. In germline, CDR1 is SGHAT, CDR2 FQNNGV. V dropped 0 bases and J dropped 0 bases, with 6 bases sitting between them. CDR3 residues: CASSLDSYSNQPQHF. The CDR3 DNA is TGTGCCAGCAGCTTAGATTCCTATAGCAATCAGCCCCAGCATTTT.

The J gene is TRBJ1-2, the V gene TRBV2; 8 bases map to TRBD1. Germline V gives CDR1 SNHLY, CDR2 FYNNEI. V lost 3 bases, J lost 4 bases, and 4 bases stayed unmatched. This CDR3 spans 14 amino acids. The CDR3, as DNA: TGTGCCAGCAGTGATTCCGGACAGGGCTATGGCTACACCTTC. Its protein is CASSDSGQGYGYTF.

The V and J genes are TRBV28 and TRBJ2-1; TRBD1 matches 9 bases. This CDR3 has 14 residues. With V trimmed by 5 bases and J by 8 bases, 7 bases remained unmatched. Germline V gene sequence: CDR1 MDHEN, CDR2 SYDVKM. Here the CDR3 reads CASSAQDRGYEQFF. CDR3 coding DNA: TGTGCCAGCAGTGCCCAGGACAGGGGCTATGAGCAGTTCTTC.

The gene calls are TRBV13 and TRBJ2-5; perhaps TRBD2 as D (6 bases). V shed 5 bases and J shed 5 bases, with 18 bases lying between them. CDR1 is PRHDT, CDR2 FYEKMQ, per germline (reference sequence). The CDR3 runs to 15 residues. The CDR3 nucleotides are TGTGCCAGCAGCATACGGAGCGGGCAGAGGGAGACCCAGTACTTC. This sequence encodes CASSIRSGQRETQYF.

This clone turned up a few times. This sequence joins TRBV19 and TRBJ1-5; 9 positions match TRBD1. Germline V gives CDR1 LNHDA, CDR2 SQIVND (reference sequence). The V and J ends lost 4 bases and 4 bases, in that order; junction bases with no gene match: 5. The CDR3 covers 15 residues. The DNA for the CDR3 is TGTGCCAGTAGTAAAGACAGGGGGAGAAATCAGCCCCAGCATTTT. Translation: CASSKDRGRNQPQHF.

The chain recombines TRBV2 with TRBJ2-1; D is unclear. Trimming shortened V by 6 bases and J by 4 bases, and 7 bases separated the two germline ends. The CDR3 has 12 amino acids. Germline assignment: CDR1 SNHLY and CDR2 FYNNEI. The CDR3: CASRDQYNEQFF. The CDR3 DNA follows: TGTGCCAGCAGAGACCAGTACAATGAGCAGTTCTTC.

V gene TRBV30 combines with J gene TRBJ2-3; D is unclear. Germline assignment: CDR1 GTSNPN and CDR2 SVGIG (reference sequence). V lost 1 base and J lost 1, with 9 bases in between. CDR3 length: 14 amino acids. The CDR3 DNA reads as TGTGCCTGGAGTGGGGAAGTGGGCACAGATACGCAGTATTTT. Amino acids: CAWSGEVGTDTQYF.